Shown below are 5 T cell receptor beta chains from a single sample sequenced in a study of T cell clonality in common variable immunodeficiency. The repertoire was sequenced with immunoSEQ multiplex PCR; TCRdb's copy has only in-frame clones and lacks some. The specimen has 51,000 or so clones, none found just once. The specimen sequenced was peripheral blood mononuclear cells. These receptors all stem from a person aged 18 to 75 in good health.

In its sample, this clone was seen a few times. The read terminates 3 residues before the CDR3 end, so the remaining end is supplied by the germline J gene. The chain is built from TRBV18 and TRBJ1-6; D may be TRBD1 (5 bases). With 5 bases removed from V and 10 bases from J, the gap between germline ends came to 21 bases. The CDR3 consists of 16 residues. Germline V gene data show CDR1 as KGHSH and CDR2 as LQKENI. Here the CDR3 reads CASSFARVGGKSPLHF. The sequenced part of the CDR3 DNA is TGTGCCAGCTCATTCGCACGAGTGGGGGGGAAGTCACCC. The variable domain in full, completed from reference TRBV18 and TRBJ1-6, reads NAGVMQNPRHLVRRRGQEARLRCSPMKGHSHVYWYRQLPEEGLKFMVYLQKENIIDESGMPKERFSAEFPKEGPSILRIQQVVRGDSAAYFCASSFARVGGKSPLHFGNGTRLTVT.

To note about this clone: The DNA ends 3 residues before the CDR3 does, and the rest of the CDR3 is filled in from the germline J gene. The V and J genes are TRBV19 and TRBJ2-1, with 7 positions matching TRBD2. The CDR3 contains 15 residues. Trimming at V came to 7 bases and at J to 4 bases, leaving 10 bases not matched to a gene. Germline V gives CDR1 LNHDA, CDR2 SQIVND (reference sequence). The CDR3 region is CASTGPSSGYNEQFF. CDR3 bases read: TGTGCCAGTACGGGTCCCAGTAGCGGGTACAATGAG.

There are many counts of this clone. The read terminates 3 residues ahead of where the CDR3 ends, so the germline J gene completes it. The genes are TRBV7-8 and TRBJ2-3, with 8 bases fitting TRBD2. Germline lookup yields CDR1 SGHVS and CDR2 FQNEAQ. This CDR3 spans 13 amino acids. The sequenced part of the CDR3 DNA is TGTGCTGCAGCGGGAGTGGTCTCAGATACG. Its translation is CAAAGVVSDT. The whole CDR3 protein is CAAAGVVSDTQYF.

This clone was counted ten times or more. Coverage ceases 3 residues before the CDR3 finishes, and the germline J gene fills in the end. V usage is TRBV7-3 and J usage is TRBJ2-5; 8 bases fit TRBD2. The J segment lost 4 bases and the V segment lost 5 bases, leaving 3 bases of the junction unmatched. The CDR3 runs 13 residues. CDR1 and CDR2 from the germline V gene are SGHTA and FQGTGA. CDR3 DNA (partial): TGTGCCAGCAGCCGAAGCGGGAGAGAGACC. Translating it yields CASSRSGRET. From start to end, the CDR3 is CASSRSGRETQYF.

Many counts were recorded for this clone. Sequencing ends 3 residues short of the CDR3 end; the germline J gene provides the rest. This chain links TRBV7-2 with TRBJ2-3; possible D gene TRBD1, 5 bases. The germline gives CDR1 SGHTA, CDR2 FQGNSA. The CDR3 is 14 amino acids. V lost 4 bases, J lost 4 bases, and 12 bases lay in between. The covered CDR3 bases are TGTGCCAGCAGCTCCAGGGTTGGGGCAGATACG. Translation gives CASSSRVGADT. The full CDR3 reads CASSSRVGADTQYF.